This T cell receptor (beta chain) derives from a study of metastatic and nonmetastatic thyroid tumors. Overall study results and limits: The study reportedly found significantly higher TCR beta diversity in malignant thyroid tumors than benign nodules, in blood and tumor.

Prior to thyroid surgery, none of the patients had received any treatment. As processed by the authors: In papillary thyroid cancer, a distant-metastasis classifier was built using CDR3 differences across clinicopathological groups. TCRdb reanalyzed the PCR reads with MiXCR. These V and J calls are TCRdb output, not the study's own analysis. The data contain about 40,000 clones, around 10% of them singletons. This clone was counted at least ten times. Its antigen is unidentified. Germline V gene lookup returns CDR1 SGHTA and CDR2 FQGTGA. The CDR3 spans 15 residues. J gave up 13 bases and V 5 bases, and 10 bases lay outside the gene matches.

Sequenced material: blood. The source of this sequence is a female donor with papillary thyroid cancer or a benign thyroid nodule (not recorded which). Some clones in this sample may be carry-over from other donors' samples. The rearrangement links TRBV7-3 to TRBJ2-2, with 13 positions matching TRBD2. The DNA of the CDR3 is TGTGCCAGCAGCCCCGGACTAGCGGGAGAAAGAGGGCTGTTTTTT. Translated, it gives CASSPGLAGERGLFF.